This entry lists 10 T cell receptor beta chains sequenced from one sample in a study of blood T cells in healthy people across ages. Combining a sample-barcoded 5' primer with a J-beta primer mix, a second PCR ran for roughly 7 to 11 cycles. TCRdb reprocessed the 5' RACE reads with MiXCR, giving one entry per CDR3 protein. The sample contains over 1.5 million distinct CDR3 sequences, around 48% of which appear only once. The sample comprised blood. The receptors here all came from a middle-aged woman in good health.

This chain connects TRBV7-2 to TRBJ1-2; D gene unclear. The CDR3 loop spans 16 amino acids. The V gene's germline CDR1 is SGHTA and CDR2 FQGNSA. V dropped 4 bases and J dropped 8 bases, with 23 bases sitting between them. DNA of the CDR3: TGTGCCAGCAGCTCTATTATAGACAACACCCCGGGAGGCTACACCTTC. Translation gives CASSSIIDNTPGGYTF. The full variable domain, completed using reference TRBV7-2 and TRBJ1-2, is GAGVSQSPSNKVTEKGKDVELRCDPISGHTALYWYRQSLGQGLEFLIYFQGNSAPDKSGLPSDRFSAERTGGSVSTLTIQRTQQEDSAVYLCASSSIIDNTPGGYTFGSGTRLTVV.

This clonotype was detected only a few times. The chain has TRBV27 and TRBJ2-3; 8 nucleotides line up with TRBD1. CDR1 and CDR2 from the germline V gene are MNHEY and SMNVEV (reference sequence). With V trimmed by 5 bases and J by 5 bases, 3 bases remained unmatched. CDR3 length: 13 residues. For the CDR3, the DNA is TGTGCCAGCAGTCCGGACAGGGAAGATACGCAGTATTTT. The encoded protein is CASSPDREDTQYF.

The chain joins TRBV29-1 to TRBJ2-4; D is possibly TRBD2 (5 bases). Germline assignment: CDR1 SQVTM and CDR2 ANQGSEA. Trimming shortened V by 6 bases and J by 2 bases, and 17 bases separated the two germline ends. The CDR3 sequence is 15 residues long. The CDR3 reads CSVIGVRATKNIQYF. For the CDR3, the DNA is TGCAGCGTCATCGGGGTACGTGCAACCAAAAACATTCAGTACTTC.

CDR3: CASGFAGIEAFF. Here the CDR3 DNA reads TGTGCTAGTGGTTTTGCGGGGATTGAAGCTTTCTTT. The chain employs TRBV12-5 and TRBJ1-1; D is unresolved. The CDR3 is 12 residues long. V lost 3 bases, J lost 7 bases, and 9 bases lay in between. Germline CDR1 LGHNT, CDR2 FRNRAP.

This clonotype was found a few times. This rearrangement joins TRBV20-1 to TRBJ2-1; the D gene could be TRBD1 or TRBD2 (5 bases each). Trimming shortened V by 5 bases and J by 0 bases, and 14 bases separated the two germline ends. The CDR3 runs to 15 residues. CDR1 DFQATT and CDR2 SNEGSKA come from the germline V gene (reference sequence). CDR3 sequence reads: CSASGGGASYNEQFF. The DNA for the CDR3 is TGCAGTGCTTCCGGTGGGGGTGCCTCCTACAATGAGCAGTTCTTC.

This clonotype came up a few times. The chain couples TRBV7-2 to TRBJ1-5; the match to TRBD1 covers 8 bases. Germline assignment: CDR1 SGHTA and CDR2 FQGNSA. With 3 bases clipped from V and 5 bases from J, the junction kept 9 bases outside the gene matches. CDR3 length equals 16 residues. The CDR3 loop is CASSFYSGTGYQPQHF. CDR3 DNA sequence: TGTGCCAGCAGCTTCTACTCCGGGACAGGCTATCAGCCCCAGCATTTT. Supplemented by reference TRBV7-2 and TRBJ1-5, the full variable domain reads GAGVSQSPSNKVTEKGKDVELRCDPISGHTALYWYRQSLGQGLEFLIYFQGNSAPDKSGLPSDRFSAERTGGSVSTLTIQRTQQEDSAVYLCASSFYSGTGYQPQHFGDGTRLSIL.

The chain combines TRBV12-3 or TRBV12-4 with TRBJ1-1, with 7 nucleotides matching TRBD1. CDR3 length: 13 residues. The V gene end was trimmed by 6 bases and the J gene end by 10 bases; junction bases not matched to a gene: 11. The chain's CDR3 is CASSLTGARGAFF. In nucleotides, the CDR3 is TGTGCCAGCAGCCTTACAGGGGCCAGAGGAGCTTTCTTT.

This clonotype was picked up a small number of times. The V and J genes are TRBV12-3 or TRBV12-4 and TRBJ1-2; TRBD1 is a possible D gene (5 bases). The CDR3 runs 15 residues. Trimming left V 6 bases short and J 4 bases short, with 18 bases between. This CDR3 reads CASSRDRLSLYGYTF. In nucleotides, the CDR3 is TGTGCCAGCAGCCGAGACAGACTCTCCCTCTATGGCTACACCTTC.

The chain employs TRBV28 and TRBJ2-3; 8 bases map to TRBD2. The length of the CDR3 is 15 residues. With V trimmed by 8 bases and J by 4 bases, 11 bases remained unmatched. Per germline, CDR1 MDHEN and CDR2 SYDVKM. Written as DNA, the CDR3 is TGTGCCAGCCTATCCGGGGGGGCTAAGGCAGATACGCAGTATTTT. This translates into CASLSGGAKADTQYF.

The chain has TRBV12-3 or TRBV12-4 and TRBJ1-2; no clear D gene. The CDR3 is made up of 15 amino acids. The germline V and J ends were trimmed by 4 bases and 6 bases, with 18 bases remaining between them. CDR3 in amino acids: CASSWGAKEVDGYTF. For the CDR3, the DNA is TGTGCCAGCAGTTGGGGAGCAAAGGAGGTAGATGGCTACACCTTC.